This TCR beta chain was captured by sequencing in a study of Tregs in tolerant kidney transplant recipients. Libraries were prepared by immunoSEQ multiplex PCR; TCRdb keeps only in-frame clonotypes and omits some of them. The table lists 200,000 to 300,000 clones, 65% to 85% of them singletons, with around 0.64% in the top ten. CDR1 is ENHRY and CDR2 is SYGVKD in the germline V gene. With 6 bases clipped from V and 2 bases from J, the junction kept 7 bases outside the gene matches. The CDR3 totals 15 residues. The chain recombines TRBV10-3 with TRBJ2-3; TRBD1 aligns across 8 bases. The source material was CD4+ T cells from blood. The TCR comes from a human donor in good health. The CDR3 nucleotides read TGTGCCATCAGGCGACAGGGGACCTACACAGATACGCAGTATTTT. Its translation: CAIRRQGTYTDTQYF.